This TCR beta chain was identified in a study of blood T cell repertoires in COVID-19 (dated by TCRdb to about 2020). Turning to the overall study: Collaborator samples came from the United States, Italy and Spain and covered acute and convalescent phases of COVID-19. Where HLA class I and class II types were available, the types were taken from metadata supplied by the sample provider, not from assay-based typing. Samples were obtained from the ongoing ImmuneRACE study (first 160 participants) and from about 1,300 subjects provided by 6 global collaborators. A freely available public database, intended as a resource for researchers studying the immune response to SARS-CoV-2, is where the repertoires were released. The prospective study material was composed of cDNA or gDNA derived from T cells, B-cell-depleted T cells, or PBMCs. A de-identified subject ID, COVID-19 status, age in years and sex were almost always included in the sample metadata. The dataset comprised deeply sampled blood TCRbeta repertoires from subjects exposed to, actively infected with, or recovered from COVID-19.

Whole blood was collected in K2EDTA tubes by collaborating institutions according to the institutions' own protocols. For TCRbeta analysis, collaborator samples were shipped as frozen whole blood, as isolated PBMCs, or as DNA extracted from either sample type. The immunoSEQ Assay, a bias-controlled multiplex PCR, was used to amplify TCRbeta CDR3 regions from genomic DNA. On the authors' methods: The number of nucleated cells in each sample was estimated by amplification of reference gene primers within the assay. To quantify the absolute abundance of each unique TCRbeta CDR3 rearrangement, sequence reads were collapsed and filtered. For each sample, productive Simpson clonality was calculated as the square root of Simpson's diversity index over productive rearrangements. Here the immuneACCESS table is served through TCRdb, limited to in-frame sequences with V and J called. Missing clones are a known gap in these copies; in checked studies unresolved V genes cover under half, and the rest lacks a known reason. V and J calls and clone size are those listed in that table; D and trimming were worked out from the DNA. The sample records around 78,000 clones, about 89% of which are singletons. The ten most abundant clones make up roughly 2% of the sample.

The CDR3 holds 15 amino acids from the cysteine to the phenylalanine. The kept DNA is CDR3 alone, 45 bases in frame from the first base. Trimming leaves V shorter by 2 bases and J shorter by 7 bases, with the junction holding 6 bases beyond the gene matches. The CDR1 and CDR2 encoded by the germline V gene are SGHTA and FQGNSA. What the research found in general, with its limitations: Clinical and demographic metadata were provided uncurated, with the amount varying by source and participant.

As for this clone: No antigen is known for it. No much larger clone is present one base from it, and per-base qualities are unavailable.

The TCR originated in an older woman with acute or convalescent COVID-19. Sequencing was done on a sample of peripheral blood. This receptor chain uses TRBV7-2 and TRBJ1-2; 11 nucleotides in the junction match TRBD1. The CDR3 protein is CASSLSAGQGVGYTF. The DNA is as follows: TGTGCCAGCAGCTTAAGCGCGGGACAGGGGGTTGGCTACACCTTC. With all but the CDR3 taken from the reference TRBV7-2 and TRBJ1-2 genes, the full variable domain is: GAGVSQSPSNKVTEKGKDVELRCDPISGHTALYWYRQSLGQGLEFLIYFQGNSAPDKSGLPSDRFSAERTGGSVSTLTIQRTQQEDSAVYLCASSLSAGQGVGYTFGSGTRLTVV.